These 19 T cell receptor beta chains were sequenced from one sample in a study of blood T cell repertoires in COVID-19 (dated by TCRdb to the early 2020s). The library was prepared using the immunoSEQ multiplex PCR assay. TCRdb retrieved this table from immuneACCESS and kept in-frame rearrangements only. Not all clones are present; in checked studies, unresolved V genes account for under half, and no reason is known for the remainder. The sample yields about 250,000 clones; around 82% were counted once. The top ten clonotypes cover 4.5% to 6% of the sample. Sequenced input: peripheral blood. Source of these receptors: a woman of 80 years or more with active or convalescent COVID-19.

Worth noting for this clone: The same CDR3 can be traced to other DNA sequences in this sample. The chain is built from TRBV20-1 and TRBJ1-3; possibly TRBD1 for D (6 bases). The CDR3 is 11 residues long. V lost 6 bases and J 8 bases, leaving 11 bases between the germline ends. Germline V gene sequence: CDR1 DFQATT, CDR2 SNEGSKA (reference sequence). CDR3 in DNA: TGCAGTGCCAGGACAGCTGACACCATATATTTT. The encoded protein is CSARTADTIYF.

This sequence joins TRBV29-1 and TRBJ2-2, with D possibly matching TRBD2 (5 bases). The CDR3 runs to 14 residues. Trimming stripped 3 bases from V and 1 base from J, with 9 bases between. In germline, CDR1 is SQVTM, CDR2 ANQGSEA. The CDR3 reads CSVERAENTGELFF. The CDR3 DNA sequence: TGCAGCGTTGAGCGAGCGGAGAACACCGGGGAGCTGTTTTTT.

This clone was seen a single time. The chain has TRBV5-1 and TRBJ1-3; no clear D gene. Germline loops: CDR1 SGHRS, CDR2 YFSETQ. V shed 0 bases and J shed 7 bases, with 8 bases lying between them. The CDR3 is 13 amino acids. This chain's CDR3 is CASSLGQANTIYF. The CDR3 region has the DNA TGCGCCAGCAGCTTGGGGCAGGCGAACACCATATATTTT.

The rearrangement joins TRBV19 to TRBJ2-1; the match to TRBD1 covers 8 bases. The J segment lost 15 bases and the V segment lost 1 base, leaving 8 bases of the junction unmatched. There are 13 residues in the CDR3. Looked up from germline, CDR1 is LNHDA and CDR2 is SQIVND (reference sequence). In DNA form, the CDR3 reads TGTGCCAGTAGTATAGCCGGACAGGGCAATAGGTTCTTC. Translation gives CASSIAGQGNRFF.

This chain joins TRBV5-4 and TRBJ2-1; 8 bases align to TRBD2. The CDR3 sequence is 15 residues long. Trimming cost V 1 base and J 9 bases; bases outside gene matches: 9. The germline V gene encodes CDR1 SGHNT and CDR2 YYREEE (reference sequence). CDR3 loop: CASSLYSNGGGEQFF. CDR3 DNA sequence: TGTGCCAGCAGCTTGTATTCCAACGGGGGGGGTGAGCAGTTCTTC.

There are a few counts of this clone. The J gene is TRBJ1-2, the V gene TRBV25-1; the D is unclear. The CDR3 is made up of 14 amino acids. The germline V gene has CDR1 MGHDK and CDR2 SYGVNS. V was clipped by 1 base and J by 4 bases, with 10 bases between them. The CDR3 reads CASSESVLSYGYTF. For the CDR3, the DNA is TGTGCCAGCAGTGAATCCGTTCTAAGCTATGGCTACACCTTC.

The count of this clone is one. The genes are TRBV5-5 and TRBJ2-5; 11 bases agree with TRBD2. Per the germline V gene, CDR1 is SGHKS and CDR2 is YYEKEE (reference sequence). V lost 3 bases and J lost 4; bases outside the gene matches: 14. CDR3 length equals 18 residues. Here the CDR3 reads CASSSRGVSGGAGETQYF. CDR3 bases: TGTGCCAGCAGCTCCCGGGGTGTTAGCGGGGGGGCTGGAGAGACCCAGTACTTC.

The V gene is TRBV5-1, the J gene TRBJ2-5; 7 nucleotides align to TRBD1. There are 16 residues in the CDR3. Trimming removed 1 base from V and 1 base from J; junction bases left unmatched: 7. CDR1 is SGHRS and CDR2 is YFSETQ in the germline V gene. CDR3 nucleotides: TGCGCCAGCAGCTTGCAACCCAGACAGGGCCAAGAGACCCAGTACTTC. Residues: CASSLQPRQGQETQYF.

This clone was counted only a few times. The V gene is TRBV14, the J gene TRBJ1-1; perhaps TRBD1 as D (5 bases). Germline V gene data show CDR1 as SGHDN and CDR2 as FVKESK. V was shortened by 3 bases and J by 6 bases, with 14 bases between the two germline ends. CDR3 length equals 14 residues. Written as DNA, the CDR3 is TGTGCCAGCAGCCACCGGGGGGGAACAGCTGAAGCTTTCTTT. Translation: CASSHRGGTAEAFF. Together with reference TRBV14 and TRBJ1-1, the CDR3 gives the full variable domain: EAGVTQFPSHSVIEKGQTVTLRCDPISGHDNLYWYRRVMGKEIKFLLHFVKESKQDESGMPNNRFLAERTGGTYSTLKVQPAELEDSGVYFCASSHRGGTAEAFFGQGTRLTVV.

This clone was seen just once. The chain carries TRBV19 and TRBJ2-4; 12 nucleotides match TRBD1. The CDR3 loop spans 15 amino acids. V lost 4 bases to trimming and J lost 8 bases; unmatched junction nucleotides: 6. Germline loops: CDR1 LNHDA, CDR2 SQIVND (reference sequence). The CDR3 protein is CASSRPGQGADIQYF. CDR3 sequence (DNA): TGTGCCAGTAGTAGACCGGGACAGGGGGCTGACATTCAGTACTTC.

The chain uses TRBV11-2 and TRBJ1-5, with D uncertain. Per the germline V gene, CDR1 is SGHAT and CDR2 is FQNNGV. The CDR3 runs to 13 residues. Trimming pared 5 bases from V and 8 bases from J, leaving 13 bases between. The CDR3, as DNA: TGTGCCAGCAGCCCCTCGGGCGGGGAGCCCCAGCATTTT. This gives the protein CASSPSGGEPQHF.

This clone came up once. V gene TRBV6-4 combines with J gene TRBJ2-5, with a possible D match to TRBD1 (6 bases). V lost 0 bases, J lost 3 bases, and 17 bases lay in between. Germline CDR1 reads MRHNA; CDR2 reads SNTAGT. The CDR3 covers 17 residues. The CDR3 region has the DNA TGTGCCAGCAGTGACTCCAGGGGCCACCCCGGGAAAGAGACCCAGTACTTC. Its protein is CASSDSRGHPGKETQYF.

The gene calls are TRBV3-1 (or the pseudogene TRBV3-2) and TRBJ2-2, with TRBD2 as a possible D gene (7 bases). The CDR3 extends over 17 amino acids. Germline CDR1 reads LGHDT; CDR2 reads YNNKEL (reference sequence). V lost 0 bases and J lost 4, with 15 bases in between. The CDR3 nucleotides read TGTGCCAGCAGCCAAGATCCGTCGGGGGGCGGCACCGGGGAGCTGTTTTTT. Amino acid sequence: CASSQDPSGGGTGELFF.

CDR3 DNA: TGTGCCACCAGTGAGTCAAATGAGCAGTTCTTC. Translating gives CATSESNEQFF. V and J are TRBV24-1 and TRBJ2-1; D unresolved. Deletions cut 4 bases from V and 7 bases from J, with 4 bases between. The germline V gene encodes CDR1 KGHDR and CDR2 SFDVKD. The CDR3 spans 11 residues.

This clone was counted once. The V gene is TRBV13, the J gene TRBJ1-2; 9 nucleotides match TRBD1. The germline CDR1 and CDR2 sequences are PRHDT and FYEKMQ (reference sequence). V shed 5 bases, J shed 4 bases, and the junction held 8 bases outside the gene matches. CDR3 size: 15 residues. Here the CDR3 reads CASSIKDRGSYGYTF. As DNA, the CDR3 is TGTGCCAGCAGCATAAAGGACAGGGGATCCTATGGCTACACCTTC.

V and J are TRBV5-4 and TRBJ2-1, with 15 bases identical to TRBD2. CDR1 is SGHNT and CDR2 is YYREEE in the germline V gene (reference sequence). The V and J ends lost 4 bases and 4 bases, in that order; junction bases with no gene match: 9. The CDR3 contains 18 residues. The DNA for the CDR3 is TGTGCCAGCAGCCTAGGCCCGGGACTAGCGGGGGGATACAATGAGCAGTTCTTC. Its translation: CASSLGPGLAGGYNEQFF. The full variable domain, with the rest looked up from reference TRBV5-4 and TRBJ2-1, is ETGVTQSPTHLIKTRGQQVTLRCSSQSGHNTVSWYQQALGQGPQFIFQYYREEENGRGNFPPRFSGLQFPNYSSELNVNALELDDSALYLCASSLGPGLAGGYNEQFFGPGTRLTVL.

CDR3: CAISEQENTGELFF. DNA of the CDR3: TGTGCCATCAGTGAACAGGAGAACACCGGGGAGCTGTTTTTT. This rearrangement joins TRBV10-3 to TRBJ2-2, with a tentative D call TRBD1 (5 bases). The germline gives CDR1 ENHRY, CDR2 SYGVKD. This CDR3 has 14 residues. The V gene lost 3 bases and the J gene lost 1 base, with 6 bases spanning the gap.

This clone was detected only once. The gene calls are TRBV27 and TRBJ2-1; D possibly corresponds to TRBD1 (5 bases). V was clipped by 1 base and J by 4 bases, with 14 bases between them. The length of the CDR3 is 16 residues. The V gene's germline CDR1 is MNHEY and CDR2 SMNVEV (reference sequence). The CDR3 is CASSLYQGHRYNEQFF. The CDR3, as DNA: TGTGCCAGCAGTTTATATCAAGGACACCGTTACAATGAGCAGTTCTTC.

The rearrangement joins TRBV10-3 to TRBJ1-1, with D hard to call. Germline V gene sequence: CDR1 ENHRY, CDR2 SYGVKD. V lost 6 bases and J 1 base, leaving 9 bases between the germline ends. The CDR3 has 13 residues. CDR3 sequence reads: CAISETENTEAFF. The DNA of the CDR3 is TGTGCCATCAGCGAGACTGAGAACACTGAAGCTTTCTTT.